Below, one T cell receptor (beta chain) is given with its context. The antigen is not known. PCR employed 60 Vbeta and 13 Jbeta primers. Only in-frame clones appear in the TCRdb table, and some are missing; sequencing was by immunoSEQ multiplex PCR. The sample table sets out approximately 150,000 clones. This entry is derived from a study of cytomegalovirus exposure and HLA in healthy donors. Study findings and constraints: The study designated about 160 TCR beta chains cytomegalovirus-associated. One variant, a missense change in DCLRE1C, was linked in a later analysis to TCR beta V- and J-gene trimming.

Germline V gene data show CDR1 as LGHNA and CDR2 as YSLEER. Trimming removed 2 bases from V and 1 base from J, with 21 bases in between. This CDR3 has 18 residues. Sequencing used PBMCs. This sequence was found in a woman aged 45-59 years in good health and CMV-seronegative. The J gene is TRBJ2-7, the V gene TRBV4-3, with no clear D. DNA for the CDR3: TGCGCCAGCAGCCAACAGCACGAGTGGGCAGGCCTTTCCTACGAGCAGTACTTC. Its translation is CASSQQHEWAGLSYEQYF.